These 17 T cell receptor beta chains share one sample of origin, sequenced in a study of T cells in localized non-small cell lung cancer. Sequenced by immunoSEQ multiplex PCR; TCRdb stores in-frame clones only, minus some. The table shows around 1,700 clones, with 15% to 25% occurring only once. The sequencing here drew on lung tumor tissue, taken before any cancer treatment. The receptors were sampled from a male donor aged 60 or over with stage I lung adenocarcinoma.

The chain combines TRBV9 with TRBJ1-6; 8 nucleotides agree with TRBD1. This CDR3 comprises 16 residues. Unmatched junction bases numbered 9, after V lost 2 bases and J lost 8 bases. Germline loops: CDR1 SGDLS, CDR2 YYNGEE. The CDR3 loop is CASSVAPDRADSPLHF. CDR3 nucleotides: TGTGCCAGCAGCGTCGCGCCGGACAGGGCCGATTCACCCCTCCACTTT.

The chain joins TRBV28 to TRBJ1-1, with 10 bases that match TRBD1. The V and J ends lost 5 bases and 10 bases, in that order; junction bases with no gene match: 13. The germline V gene encodes CDR1 MDHEN and CDR2 SYDVKM. There are 15 residues in the CDR3. The CDR3 protein is CASSRRRQGARGAFF. In DNA form, the CDR3 reads TGTGCCAGCAGTCGCCGCCGACAGGGGGCAAGGGGAGCTTTCTTT.

Relative to its sample, this clone is medium-sized. The V call is TRBV11-3, the J call TRBJ1-3, with D maybe TRBD1 (5 bases). The V and J ends lost 4 bases and 0 bases respectively, with 13 bases between them. The CDR3 has 16 amino acids. Germline lookup yields CDR1 SGHNT and CDR2 YENEEA. The CDR3 sequence: CASSSGTVSSGNTIYF. CDR3 coding DNA: TGTGCCAGCAGCTCAGGGACTGTAAGCTCTGGAAACACCATATATTTT. The full variable domain, completed using reference TRBV11-3 and TRBJ1-3, is EAGVVQSPRYKIIEKKQPVAFWCNPISGHNTLYWYLQNLGQGPELLIRYENEEAVDDSQLPKDRFSAERLKGVDSTLKIQPAELGDSAVYLCASSSGTVSSGNTIYFGEGSWLTVV.

The chain joins TRBV18 to TRBJ1-3, with D hard to call. Trimming pared 3 bases from V and 0 bases from J, leaving 12 bases between. The CDR3 length is 16 residues. In germline, CDR1 is KGHSH, CDR2 LQKENI. CDR3 sequence: CASSPSAEDSGNTIYF. CDR3 bases: TGTGCCAGCTCACCTTCAGCGGAGGACTCTGGAAACACCATATATTTT.

This clone was counted only a few times. The chain recombines TRBV30 with TRBJ2-5; a possible D gene is TRBD2 (6 bases). V was cut by 0 bases and J by 5 bases, with 10 bases left in between. The CDR3 runs 13 residues. Germline CDR1 reads GTSNPN; CDR2 reads SVGIG (reference sequence). CDR3 in amino acids: CAWSVPSVETQYF. CDR3 coding DNA: TGTGCCTGGAGTGTACCTAGCGTTGAGACCCAGTACTTC.

This clone was seen only a few times. The chain is built from TRBV19 and TRBJ1-5; no clear D. Germline V lookup: CDR1 LNHDA, CDR2 SQIVND (reference sequence). The V and J ends lost 4 bases and 2 bases respectively, with 12 bases between them. The CDR3 runs to 15 residues. The CDR3 nucleotides are TGTGCCAGTAGTAGACCACCCCGGGGCAATCAGCCCCAGCATTTT. Its translation: CASSRPPRGNQPQHF.

The V call is TRBV7-1, the J call TRBJ2-6; either TRBD1 or TRBD2 may supply D (5 bases each). TRBV7-1 is sorted into the ORF group, with uncertain function. The CDR3 consists of 15 residues. Trimming pared 3 bases from V and 4 bases from J, leaving 10 bases between. The CDR3 DNA sequence: TGTGCCAGCAGCTCCCGAGGGGAGGGGGCCAACGTCCTGACTTTC. Its translation: CASSSRGEGANVLTF.

There are a few counts of this clone. The V call is TRBV6-8, the J call TRBJ2-3; 13 nucleotides line up with TRBD2. This CDR3 region has 16 residues. After removal of 0 bases from V and 5 bases from J, the junction contained 2 bases not matched to a gene. Germline V gene data show CDR1 as MNHGY and CDR2 as SAAAGT. The chain's CDR3 is CASSYSRLAGGDTQYF. As DNA, the CDR3 is TGTGCCAGCAGTTACTCAAGACTAGCGGGGGGAGATACGCAGTATTTT.

This chain connects TRBV6-8 to TRBJ1-4; D not certain. This CDR3 has 14 amino acids. V was trimmed by 6 bases and J by 8 bases, leaving 16 bases between them. CDR1 is MNHGY, CDR2 SAAAGT, per germline. The CDR3 nucleotides read TGTGCCAGCAGGCAGGCTATGCTAGGGGAAAAACTGTTTTTT. It encodes CASRQAMLGEKLFF.

The V call is TRBV19, the J call TRBJ1-1, with D possibly matching TRBD1 (5 bases). CDR1 and CDR2 (germline): LNHDA, SQIVND (reference sequence). V was pared by 6 bases and J by 11 bases, with 19 bases between. This CDR3 spans 13 amino acids. The DNA of the CDR3 is TGTGCCAGTAGAAAGGACGGAGGGGCGAGGGCTTTCTTT. This sequence encodes CASRKDGGARAFF.

This chain connects TRBV25-1 to TRBJ1-2; D might be TRBD1 (5 bases). This CDR3 comprises 14 residues. Trimming took off 3 bases at V and 4 bases at J, with 12 bases between the two ends. From germline, CDR1 is MGHDK and CDR2 SYGVNS. CDR3 sequence (DNA): TGTGCCAGCAGTGATGCAGGGCGAAGCTATGGCTACACCTTC. Encoded protein: CASSDAGRSYGYTF.

This clone is classed as large. The CDR3 DNA reads TGTGCCAGCAGCAAGACCGGGGGGGCTAATGAAAAACTGTTTTTT. Protein: CASSKTGGANEKLFF. J is TRBJ1-4 and V is TRBV11-3, with D possibly being TRBD1 (5 bases). Germline CDR1 SGHNT, CDR2 YENEEA. Trimming pared 5 bases from V and 3 bases from J, leaving 13 bases between. The CDR3 extends over 15 amino acids.

The sample holds a few counts of this clone. The rearrangement joins TRBV6-8 to TRBJ2-7; 8 nucleotides align to TRBD1. This CDR3 contains 13 residues. With V trimmed by 6 bases and J by 7 bases, 8 bases remained unmatched. Germline V gene lookup returns CDR1 MNHGY and CDR2 SAAAGT. DNA of the CDR3: TGTGCCAGCAGGGCCGGGACAGGCATTGAGCAGTACTTC. The encoded protein is CASRAGTGIEQYF.

This clone rates as large (0.1 to 1%). This chain joins TRBV11-3 and TRBJ1-3, with TRBD1 matching over 7 bases. Germline CDR1 SGHNT, CDR2 YENEEA. V trimming: 1 base; J trimming: 4 bases; junction bases outside the gene matches: 1. CDR3 size: 14 residues. CDR3 coding DNA: TGTGCCAGCAGCTTAGGGGGACAGGGAAACACCATATATTTT. Protein sequence: CASSLGGQGNTIYF.

V is TRBV28 and J is TRBJ1-4; no clear D gene. Germline values: CDR1 MDHEN, CDR2 SYDVKM. CDR3 length equals 12 residues. The V end lost 9 bases, the J end lost 7 bases, and 12 bases lay between the germline ends. CDR3 residues: CASRPYGEKLFF. The CDR3 DNA is TGTGCCAGTAGACCTTACGGTGAAAAACTGTTTTTT.

This chain connects TRBV1 to TRBJ1-2. TRBV1 is a pseudogene locus. The CDR3 has 13 amino acids. The CDR3 nucleotides are TGCGCCAGCAGCCAAGACGTCGAGGGAGGCTACACCTTC. Protein product: CASSQDVEGGYTF.

The rearrangement links TRBV11-3 to TRBJ1-2; 8 bases are a match to TRBD1. This CDR3 contains 14 residues. V shed 2 bases and J 4 bases; nucleotides not matched to a gene: 3. The germline CDR1 and CDR2 sequences are SGHNT and YENEEA. The CDR3 coding sequence is TGTGCCAGCAGCTTAAAGGACAGGGCCTATGGCTACACCTTC. Its protein is CASSLKDRAYGYTF.